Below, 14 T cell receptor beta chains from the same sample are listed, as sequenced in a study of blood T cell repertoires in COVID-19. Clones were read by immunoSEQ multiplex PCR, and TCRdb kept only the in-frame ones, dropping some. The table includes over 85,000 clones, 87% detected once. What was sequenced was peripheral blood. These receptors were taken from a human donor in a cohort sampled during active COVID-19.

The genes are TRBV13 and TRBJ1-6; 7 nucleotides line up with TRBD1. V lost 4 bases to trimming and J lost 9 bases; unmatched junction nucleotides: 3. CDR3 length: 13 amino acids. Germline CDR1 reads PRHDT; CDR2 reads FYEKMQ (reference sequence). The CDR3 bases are TGTGCCAGCAGCTGGGACAGTGGTTCACCCCTCCACTTT. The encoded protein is CASSWDSGSPLHF. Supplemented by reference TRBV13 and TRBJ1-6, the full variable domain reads AAGVIQSPRHLIKEKRETATLKCYPIPRHDTVYWYQQGPGQDPQFLISFYEKMQSDKGSIPDRFSAQQFSDYHSELNMSSLELGDSALYFCASSWDSGSPLHFGNGTRLTVT.

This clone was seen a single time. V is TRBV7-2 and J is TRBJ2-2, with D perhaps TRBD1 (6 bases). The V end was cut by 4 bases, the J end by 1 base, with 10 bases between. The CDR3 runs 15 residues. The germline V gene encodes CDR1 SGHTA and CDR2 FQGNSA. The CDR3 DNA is TGTGCCAGCAGCTCCCTGACAGGGAACACCGGGGAGCTGTTTTTT. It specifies CASSSLTGNTGELFF. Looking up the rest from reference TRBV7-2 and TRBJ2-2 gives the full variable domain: GAGVSQSPSNKVTEKGKDVELRCDPISGHTALYWYRQSLGQGLEFLIYFQGNSAPDKSGLPSDRFSAERTGGSVSTLTIQRTQQEDSAVYLCASSSLTGNTGELFFGEGSRLTVL.

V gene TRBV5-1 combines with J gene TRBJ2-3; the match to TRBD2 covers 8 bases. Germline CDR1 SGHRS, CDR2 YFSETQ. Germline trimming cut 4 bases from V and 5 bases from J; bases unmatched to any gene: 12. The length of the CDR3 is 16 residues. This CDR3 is CASSRGAGAGGDTQYF. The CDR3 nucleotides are TGCGCCAGCAGCAGGGGAGCGGGGGCTGGGGGAGATACGCAGTATTTT.

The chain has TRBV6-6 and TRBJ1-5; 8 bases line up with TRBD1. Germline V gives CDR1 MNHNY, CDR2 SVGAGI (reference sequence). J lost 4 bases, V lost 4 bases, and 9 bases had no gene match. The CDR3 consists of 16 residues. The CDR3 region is CASSFPQGDGNQPQHF. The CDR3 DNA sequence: TGTGCCAGCAGTTTCCCACAGGGGGACGGAAATCAGCCCCAGCATTTT.

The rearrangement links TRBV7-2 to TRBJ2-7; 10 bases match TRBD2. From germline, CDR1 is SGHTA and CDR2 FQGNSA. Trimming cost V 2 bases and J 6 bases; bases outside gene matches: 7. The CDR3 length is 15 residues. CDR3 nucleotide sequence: TGTGCCAGCAGCTTAACTAGCGGGGTATCAAGCGAGCAGTACTTC. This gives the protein CASSLTSGVSSEQYF. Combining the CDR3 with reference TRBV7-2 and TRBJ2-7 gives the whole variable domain GAGVSQSPSNKVTEKGKDVELRCDPISGHTALYWYRQSLGQGLEFLIYFQGNSAPDKSGLPSDRFSAERTGGSVSTLTIQRTQQEDSAVYLCASSLTSGVSSEQYFGPGTRLTVT.

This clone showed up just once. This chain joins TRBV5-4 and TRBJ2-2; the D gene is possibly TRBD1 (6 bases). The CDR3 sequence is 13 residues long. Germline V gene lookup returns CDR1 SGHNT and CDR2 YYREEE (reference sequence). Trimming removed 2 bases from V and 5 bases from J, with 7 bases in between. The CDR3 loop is CASSLGGTGELFF. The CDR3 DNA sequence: TGTGCCAGCAGCTTAGGGGGTACCGGGGAGCTGTTTTTT.

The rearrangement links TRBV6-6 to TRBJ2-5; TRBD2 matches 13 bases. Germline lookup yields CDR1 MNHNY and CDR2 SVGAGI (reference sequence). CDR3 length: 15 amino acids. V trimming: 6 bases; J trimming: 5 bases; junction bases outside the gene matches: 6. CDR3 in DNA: TGTGCCAGCAGCCGGACTAGCGGGAGTTCGGAGACCCAGTACTTC. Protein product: CASSRTSGSSETQYF.

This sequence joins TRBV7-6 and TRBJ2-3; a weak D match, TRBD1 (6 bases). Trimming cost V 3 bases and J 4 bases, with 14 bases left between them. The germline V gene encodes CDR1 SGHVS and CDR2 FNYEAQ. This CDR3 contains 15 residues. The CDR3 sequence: CASSFGYAGADTQYF. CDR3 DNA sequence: TGTGCCAGCAGCTTTGGTTACGCAGGGGCAGATACGCAGTATTTT.

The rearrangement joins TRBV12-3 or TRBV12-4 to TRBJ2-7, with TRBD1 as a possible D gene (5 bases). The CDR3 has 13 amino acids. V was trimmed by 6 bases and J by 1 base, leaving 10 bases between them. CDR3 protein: CASRIDSSYEQYF. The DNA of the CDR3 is TGTGCCAGCAGAATTGACAGTTCCTACGAGCAGTACTTC.

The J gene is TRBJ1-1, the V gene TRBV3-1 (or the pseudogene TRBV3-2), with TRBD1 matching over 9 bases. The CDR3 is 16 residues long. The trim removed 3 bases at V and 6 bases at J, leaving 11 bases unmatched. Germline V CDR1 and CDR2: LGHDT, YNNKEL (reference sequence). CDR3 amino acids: CASSHPAQGAVPEAFF. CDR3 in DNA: TGTGCCAGCAGCCACCCGGCACAGGGGGCGGTTCCTGAAGCTTTCTTT.

CDR3: CASSPRDLANTDTQYF. The CDR3 region has the DNA TGTGCCAGCAGCCCCCGCGACTTAGCGAACACAGATACGCAGTATTTT. This chain links TRBV7-9 with TRBJ2-3, with D maybe TRBD2 (5 bases). The germline V and J ends were trimmed by 5 bases and 2 bases, with 17 bases remaining between them. This CDR3 comprises 16 residues. Germline values: CDR1 SEHNR, CDR2 FQNEAQ (reference sequence).

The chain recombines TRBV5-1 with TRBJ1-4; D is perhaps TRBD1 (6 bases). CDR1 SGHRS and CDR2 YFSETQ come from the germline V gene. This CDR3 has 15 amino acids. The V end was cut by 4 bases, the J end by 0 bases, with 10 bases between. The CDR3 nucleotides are TGCGCCAGCAGCCTGGACAGAGCAACTAATGAAAAACTGTTTTTT. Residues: CASSLDRATNEKLFF.

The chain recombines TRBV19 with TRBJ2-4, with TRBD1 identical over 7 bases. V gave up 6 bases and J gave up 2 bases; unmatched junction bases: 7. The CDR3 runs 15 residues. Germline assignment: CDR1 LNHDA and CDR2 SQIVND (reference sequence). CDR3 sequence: CASRGTVGSKNIQYF. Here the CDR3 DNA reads TGTGCCAGTAGGGGGACAGTCGGGTCCAAAAACATTCAGTACTTC.

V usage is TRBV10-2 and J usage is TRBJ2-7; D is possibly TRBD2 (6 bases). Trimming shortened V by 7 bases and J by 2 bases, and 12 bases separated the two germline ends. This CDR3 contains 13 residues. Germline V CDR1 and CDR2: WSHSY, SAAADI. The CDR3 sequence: CASTPGLPYEQYF. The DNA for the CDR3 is TGCGCCAGCACTCCCGGACTACCCTACGAGCAGTACTTC.